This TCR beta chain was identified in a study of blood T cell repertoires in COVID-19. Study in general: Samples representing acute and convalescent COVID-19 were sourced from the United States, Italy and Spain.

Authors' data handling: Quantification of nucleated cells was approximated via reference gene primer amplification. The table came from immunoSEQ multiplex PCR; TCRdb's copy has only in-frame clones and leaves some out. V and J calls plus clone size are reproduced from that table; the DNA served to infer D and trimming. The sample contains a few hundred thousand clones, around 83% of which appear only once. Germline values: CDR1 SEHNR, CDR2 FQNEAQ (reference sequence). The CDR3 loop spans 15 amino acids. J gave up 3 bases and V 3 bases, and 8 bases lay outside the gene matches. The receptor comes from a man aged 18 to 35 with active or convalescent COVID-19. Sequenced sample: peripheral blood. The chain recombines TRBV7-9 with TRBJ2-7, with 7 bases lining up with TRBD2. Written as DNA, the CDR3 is TGTGCCAGCAGCTTGGGAAGCGGGAATTTCTACGAGCAGTACTTC. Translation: CASSLGSGNFYEQYF. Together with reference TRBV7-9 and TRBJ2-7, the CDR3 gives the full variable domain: DTGVSQNPRHKITKRGQNVTFRCDPISEHNRLYWYRQTLGQGPEFLTYFQNEAQLEKSRLLSDRFSAERPKGSFSTLEIQRTEQGDSAMYLCASSLGSGNFYEQYFGPGTRLTVT.